These T cell receptor beta chains were read from a single sample in a study of blood T cells in healthy people across ages. TCRdb ran MiXCR on the 5' RACE reads and lists one entry per CDR3 protein. The sample has 1,100,000 or so distinct CDR3 sequences, 40% to 55% seen once. Sequenced input: blood. These receptors were collected from an older woman in good health. CDR3s include the opening cysteine and the closing phenylalanine or tryptophan. A D gene is named only where the DNA matches it firmly. Clone size, where shown, is once, few, many, or a class for clones that have expanded.

TRBJ2-2 . TRBV5-6 . TGTGCCAGCAGCTTGGGTTTTCGGAACACCGGGGAGCTGTTTTTT CASSLGFRNTGELFF
TRBJ1-1 TRBD1 TRBV12-3/TRBV12-4 . TGTGCCAGCAGCTCGGACAGGGGCACTGAAGCTTTCTTT CASSSDRGTEAFF
TRBJ2-1 TRBD2 TRBV7-9 many TGTGCCAGCAGTCTAGCGGATGAGCAGTTCTTC CASSLADEQFF
TRBJ2-3 TRBD1 TRBV4-1 few TGCGCCAGCAGCCAAGCTCAGGACAGGGTGCGTGATACGCAGTATTTT CASSQAQDRVRDTQYF
TRBJ2-3 TRBD2 TRBV20-1 once TGCGGTGCTAGAGCGGTCCCCCGGACTAGCGGATCCACAGATACGCAGTATTTT CGARAVPRTSGSTDTQYF
TRBJ2-1 TRBD2 TRBV20-1 few TGCAGTGCCCGGAGTGGGCTAGCGGCTTACAATGAGCAGTTCTTC CSARSGLAAYNEQFF
TRBJ2-3 TRBD2 TRBV7-9 . TGTGCCAGCAGCTTAACGACTAGCGGGGAGGGGGATACGCAGTATTTT CASSLTTSGEGDTQYF
TRBJ2-1 . TRBV9 . TGTGCCAGCAGCCCCCGGACGAGAACTAGCAGTCATGAGCAGTTCTTC CASSPRTRTSSHEQFF
TRBJ2-7 TRBD1 TRBV2 . TGTGCCAGCAGAAAGGACAGGGAAGGCGAGCAGTACTTC CASRKDREGEQYF
TRBJ2-1 . TRBV24-1 . TGTGCCACCAGTGATCCGCGGCCCCAACTAGACAATGAGCAGTTCTTC CATSDPRPQLDNEQFF
TRBJ2-5 TRBD2 TRBV10-3 few TGTGCCATCAGTCCAAGCGGGAGGGAAGAGACCCAGTACTTC CAISPSGREETQYF
TRBJ2-3 TRBD2 TRBV20-1 once TGCAGTGCTAGGCCGGGCGGGAGCGGAACAGATACGCAGTATTTT CSARPGGSGTDTQYF
TRBJ2-7 . TRBV12-3/TRBV12-4 few TGTGCCAGCAGTTCTTTGGATGGCGGCTCCTACGAGCAGTACTTC CASSSLDGGSYEQYF
TRBJ1-5 TRBD1 TRBV6-5 . TGTGCCAGCAGTTACTCTCCGGGACAGCCACTCGCCAATCAGCCCCAGCATTTT CASSYSPGQPLANQPQHF
TRBJ2-1 . TRBV6-5 . TGTGCCAGCACCTCTGGGTGGAATGAGCAGTTCTTC CASTSGWNEQFF
TRBJ2-7 . TRBV28 . TGTGCCAGCAGTTTGGTGGGAGTAGGCGAGCAGTACTTC CASSLVGVGEQYF
TRBJ2-3 . TRBV10-3 few TGTGCCGCCCGTCCCGGGGGTACAGATACGCAGTATTTT CAARPGGTDTQYF